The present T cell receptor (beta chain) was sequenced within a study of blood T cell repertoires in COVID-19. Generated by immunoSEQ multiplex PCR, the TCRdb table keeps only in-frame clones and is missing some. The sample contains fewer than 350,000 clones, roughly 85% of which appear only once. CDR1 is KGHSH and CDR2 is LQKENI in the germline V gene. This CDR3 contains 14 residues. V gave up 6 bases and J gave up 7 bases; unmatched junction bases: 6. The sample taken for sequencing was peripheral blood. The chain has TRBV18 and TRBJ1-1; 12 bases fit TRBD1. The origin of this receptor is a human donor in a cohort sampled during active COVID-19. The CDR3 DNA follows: TGTGCCAGCTCCCGGGACAGGGGGCGCGGTGAAGCTTTCTTT. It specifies CASSRDRGRGEAFF. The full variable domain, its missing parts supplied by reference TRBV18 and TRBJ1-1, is NAGVMQNPRHLVRRRGQEARLRCSPMKGHSHVYWYRQLPEEGLKFMVYLQKENIIDESGMPKERFSAEFPKEGPSILRIQQVVRGDSAAYFCASSRDRGRGEAFFGQGTRLTVV.